This paragraph reports one TCR beta chain. What it binds is not known. These data belong to a study of CD8+ T cells in alopecia areata. Study-wide context: By percentage of affected scalp area, the severity of treated patients was scored. General observations from the study: Researchers report lesional scalp, most notably alopecia totalis/universalis, outstripped normal scalp in clonality. A great number of expanded lesional clones endured in scalp and blood during tofacitinib.

Following extraction, RNA underwent reverse transcription to cDNA, which served as the sequencing template. Measured with immunoSEQ multiplex PCR; TCRdb has only the in-frame clones, and not every one. The table has more than 130,000 clones, 65% to 90% seen once. Treatment given: oral pan-JAK inhibitor, 5-10 mg twice daily. Germline loops: CDR1 MGHRA, CDR2 YSYEKL. This CDR3 spans 16 amino acids. Trimming removed 1 base from V and 3 bases from J, with 16 bases in between. The sample here was CD8+ T cells sorted from blood, taken at week 4, from a patient treated with tofacitinib. The chain uses TRBV4-1 and TRBJ2-7; D possibly corresponds to TRBD1 (5 bases). This receptor was identified in a human donor with alopecia areata. The CDR3 is CASSQGGHPGNYEQYF. The DNA of the CDR3 is TGCGCCAGCAGCCAAGGAGGACACCCAGGGAACTACGAGCAGTACTTC.